The TCR beta chain described here comes from a study of T cell responses to AZD1222 COVID-19 vaccine. The junction had 7 bases not matched to a gene; V was cut back by 0 bases and J by 4 bases. CDR3 length: 15 residues. Germline assignment: CDR1 SGHRS and CDR2 YFSETQ. Clones were sequenced by immunoSEQ multiplex PCR, and TCRdb holds only the in-frame ones, with some missing. This sample has roughly 120,000 clones, with roughly 91% found just once. The material sequenced was peripheral blood, taken 28 days after the second AZD1222 dose. This receptor was identified in an adult who received the AZD1222 COVID-19 vaccine. The chain couples TRBV5-1 to TRBJ2-7, with 7 bases matching TRBD1. The CDR3 DNA is TGCGCCAGCAGCTTGGACGGGACAGAGTTATACGAGCAGTACTTC. Translating it yields CASSLDGTELYEQYF.